A selection of T cell receptor beta chains follows, all from one sample in a study of Ad26.COV2.S vaccination and SARS-CoV-2 variants. TCRdb keeps only in-frame clones here, not all; method: immunoSEQ multiplex PCR. This sample has about 350,000 clones; 92% occur once, and the top ten carry 3.9%. Specimen: peripheral blood, collected after recovery from COVID-19. These receptors were taken from a human donor who had recovered from COVID-19. CDR3s include the opening cysteine and the closing phenylalanine or tryptophan. Fields, in order: D gene, clone size, V gene, J gene, CDR3 DNA, CDR3 protein. The D gene is left open where the match is weak. The size entry is marked missing in some rows and otherwise reads once, few, many or a size class.

d_call: .; clone_size: .; v_call: TRBV7-8; j_call: TRBJ2-1; cdr3_nt: TGTGCCAGCAGCTTGCTTCGTGGGGAGGCGGCCAATGAGCAGTTCTTC; cdr3_aa: CASSLLRGEAANEQFF
d_call: .; clone_size: .; v_call: TRBV12-3/TRBV12-4; j_call: TRBJ1-4; cdr3_nt: TGTGCCAGCAGTTGGGGGAATGCCGAAAAACTGTTTTTT; cdr3_aa: CASSWGNAEKLFF
d_call: .; clone_size: .; v_call: TRBV12-5; j_call: TRBJ2-1; cdr3_nt: TGTGCTAGTGGTTGGGACCCGAAGGATGAGCAGTTCTTC; cdr3_aa: CASGWDPKDEQFF
d_call: .; clone_size: once; v_call: TRBV2; j_call: TRBJ1-5; cdr3_nt: TGTGCCAGCAGTGTAACGGGTCTCAATCAGCCCCAGCATTTT; cdr3_aa: CASSVTGLNQPQHF
d_call: .; clone_size: once; v_call: TRBV27; j_call: TRBJ1-1; cdr3_nt: TGTGCCAGCAGTTCCAGGACAGCCGAAGCTTTCTTT; cdr3_aa: CASSSRTAEAFF
d_call: .; clone_size: .; v_call: TRBV18; j_call: TRBJ1-1; cdr3_nt: TGTGCCAGCTCACTCGACGAGAACACTGAAGCTTTCTTT; cdr3_aa: CASSLDENTEAFF
d_call: TRBD2; clone_size: .; v_call: TRBV24-1; j_call: TRBJ2-1; cdr3_nt: TGTGCCACCAGTGATTGGTCTAGCGGGGGGGCCGTGGGTGAGCAGTTCTTC; cdr3_aa: CATSDWSSGGAVGEQFF
d_call: .; clone_size: .; v_call: TRBV12-5; j_call: TRBJ2-5; cdr3_nt: TGTGCTAGTGGTACGGGACTTCGCCAAGAGACCCAGTACTTC; cdr3_aa: CASGTGLRQETQYF
d_call: .; clone_size: once; v_call: TRBV5-5; j_call: TRBJ2-5; cdr3_nt: TGTGCCAGCAGAGGCAGACCTAGCGAGACCCAGTACTTC; cdr3_aa: CASRGRPSETQYF
d_call: .; clone_size: .; v_call: TRBV20-1; j_call: TRBJ1-4; cdr3_nt: TGCAGTGCTGCACGGGAGGCTCCGAGGGATTTT; cdr3_aa: CSAAREAPRDF
d_call: .; clone_size: .; v_call: TRBV11-2; j_call: TRBJ2-1; cdr3_nt: TGTGCCAGCAGCAGCCCTAGAGCCAATGAGCAGTTCTTC; cdr3_aa: CASSSPRANEQFF
d_call: .; clone_size: .; v_call: TRBV6-5; j_call: TRBJ1-6; cdr3_nt: TGTGCCAGCAGTTACTCGTCTGGGTATAATTCACCCCTCCACTTT; cdr3_aa: CASSYSSGYNSPLHF
d_call: TRBD2; clone_size: .; v_call: TRBV7-7; j_call: TRBJ2-1; cdr3_nt: TGTGCTAGCAGCTCATCTAGCGGGGGAAACAATGAGCAGTTCTTC; cdr3_aa: CASSSSSGGNNEQFF
d_call: .; clone_size: .; v_call: TRBV12-5; j_call: TRBJ1-2; cdr3_nt: TGTGCTAGTGGTTTGGTAGAACAGGGTGGCTACACCTTC; cdr3_aa: CASGLVEQGGYTF
d_call: .; clone_size: .; v_call: TRBV7-9; j_call: TRBJ1-5; cdr3_nt: TGTGCCAGCAGCGCAACTAGCGGAACCCAGCATTTT; cdr3_aa: CASSATSGTQHF
d_call: .; clone_size: .; v_call: TRBV7-4; j_call: TRBJ1-3; cdr3_nt: TGTGCCAGCAGCTTTAAAACTCCCGGAAACACCATATATTTT; cdr3_aa: CASSFKTPGNTIYF
d_call: TRBD1; clone_size: .; v_call: TRBV7-6; j_call: TRBJ2-5; cdr3_nt: TGTGCCAGCAGTTCGCCCGGGACAGGGGGCTGGGAGACCCAGTACTTC; cdr3_aa: CASSSPGTGGWETQYF
d_call: .; clone_size: few; v_call: TRBV19; j_call: TRBJ1-5; cdr3_nt: TGTGCCAGTAGTATAGATCGGCGAGGAGGGAACAGCAATCAGCCCCAGCATTTT; cdr3_aa: CASSIDRRGGNSNQPQHF
d_call: .; clone_size: .; v_call: TRBV5-6; j_call: TRBJ2-5; cdr3_nt: TGTGCCAGCAGCTTTGTGGGCAGTCAAGAGACCCAGTACTTC; cdr3_aa: CASSFVGSQETQYF
d_call: TRBD1; clone_size: .; v_call: TRBV6-4; j_call: TRBJ1-2; cdr3_nt: TGTGCCAGCAGTGACTCGGGGGACAGGGCGCGGTCTGGCTACACCTTC; cdr3_aa: CASSDSGDRARSGYTF
d_call: .; clone_size: .; v_call: TRBV29-1; j_call: TRBJ2-7; cdr3_nt: TGCAGCGCCGGAGGGGACGAGCAGTACTTC; cdr3_aa: CSAGGDEQYF
d_call: .; clone_size: .; v_call: TRBV7-2; j_call: TRBJ2-3; cdr3_nt: TGTGCCAGCAGCTTGGACGGACCGCCAGATACGCAGTATTTT; cdr3_aa: CASSLDGPPDTQYF
d_call: TRBD1; clone_size: .; v_call: TRBV15; j_call: TRBJ2-1; cdr3_nt: TGTGCCACCAGCAGAGATCTGGGGACAGGGGGCAATAATGAGCAGTTCTTC; cdr3_aa: CATSRDLGTGGNNEQFF
d_call: TRBD1; clone_size: .; v_call: TRBV18; j_call: TRBJ1-5; cdr3_nt: TGTGCCAGCTCCCAGGACAGGGTAGGTCAGCCCCAGCATTTT; cdr3_aa: CASSQDRVGQPQHF
d_call: TRBD1; clone_size: .; v_call: TRBV2; j_call: TRBJ2-3; cdr3_nt: TGTGCCAGCAGAAAGGACAGGGGGCGCGCAGATACGCAGTATTTT; cdr3_aa: CASRKDRGRADTQYF
d_call: TRBD1; clone_size: .; v_call: TRBV14; j_call: TRBJ1-6; cdr3_nt: TGTGCCAGCAGCCACTACAGGGGCGGCTCACCCCTCCACTTT; cdr3_aa: CASSHYRGGSPLHF
d_call: .; clone_size: .; v_call: TRBV4-3; j_call: TRBJ2-3; cdr3_nt: TGCGCCAGCAGCCAAGGGTGGGGAATTGGCACAGATACGCAGTATTTT; cdr3_aa: CASSQGWGIGTDTQYF
d_call: TRBD1; clone_size: .; v_call: TRBV7-9; j_call: TRBJ2-3; cdr3_nt: TGTGCCAGCAGTACAACAGGGGGCATAACAGATACGCAGTATTTT; cdr3_aa: CASSTTGGITDTQYF
d_call: .; clone_size: .; v_call: TRBV10-1; j_call: TRBJ2-7; cdr3_nt: TGCGCCAGCAGTGAGTCGAAAGGCTACGAGCAGTACTTC; cdr3_aa: CASSESKGYEQYF
d_call: .; clone_size: .; v_call: TRBV10-3; j_call: TRBJ2-7; cdr3_nt: TGTGCCATCAGTGATGAGTCAGCTGGCTACGAGCAGTACTTC; cdr3_aa: CAISDESAGYEQYF
d_call: TRBD1; clone_size: .; v_call: TRBV29-1; j_call: TRBJ2-3; cdr3_nt: TGCAGCGTCAAGACAGGGGTTACGAGCACAGATACGCAGTATTTT; cdr3_aa: CSVKTGVTSTDTQYF
d_call: .; clone_size: once; v_call: TRBV12-5; j_call: TRBJ1-5; cdr3_nt: TGTGCTAGTGGTTTGTCAGGGGACATCAATCAGCCCCAGCATTTT; cdr3_aa: CASGLSGDINQPQHF
d_call: .; clone_size: .; v_call: TRBV5-1; j_call: TRBJ2-3; cdr3_nt: TGCGCCAGCAGCTTGGCCAATACGGAGTTGGATACGCAGTATTTT; cdr3_aa: CASSLANTELDTQYF